Presented here are 3 T cell receptor beta chains from one specimen sequenced in a study of blood T cell dynamics during melanoma immunotherapy. The time point here: week 3, after first cycle of checkpoint inhibitor. Here immunoSEQ multiplex PCR was the method, and the copy in TCRdb shows in-frame clones only, minus some. Of 6,000 or so clones in the sample, approximately 85% were seen once. Sequenced material: blood, taken from a patient treated with checkpoint blockade. The source is a human donor with melanoma.

The chain couples TRBV28 to TRBJ1-6, with unresolved D. The CDR3 runs to 12 residues. CDR1 is MDHEN, CDR2 SYDVKM, per germline. V lost 6 bases and J 10 bases, leaving 10 bases between the germline ends. CDR3 nucleotides: TGTGCCAGCAGCCGCGGGGTGTCACCCCTCCACTTT. It is translated as CASSRGVSPLHF.

Only one count was recorded for this clone. The chain couples TRBV7-6 to TRBJ2-1; D is possibly TRBD2 (6 bases). The CDR3 is made up of 16 amino acids. The germline V and J ends were trimmed by 5 bases and 7 bases, with 21 bases remaining between them. From germline, CDR1 is SGHVS and CDR2 FNYEAQ. The CDR3 reads CASSLQGGGNRNEQFF. The CDR3 nucleotides read TGTGCCAGCAGCCTGCAAGGAGGAGGGAATAGGAATGAGCAGTTCTTC.

The chain carries TRBV7-3 and TRBJ2-3; 9 bases line up with TRBD2. Germline V gives CDR1 SGHTA, CDR2 FQGTGA. After removal of 3 bases from V and 6 bases from J, the junction contained 10 bases not matched to a gene. The CDR3 spans 16 residues. In DNA form, the CDR3 reads TGTGCCAGCAGCTTTAGCGGGGGTCAAAGGATGGATACGCAGTATTTT. Its protein is CASSFSGGQRMDTQYF.